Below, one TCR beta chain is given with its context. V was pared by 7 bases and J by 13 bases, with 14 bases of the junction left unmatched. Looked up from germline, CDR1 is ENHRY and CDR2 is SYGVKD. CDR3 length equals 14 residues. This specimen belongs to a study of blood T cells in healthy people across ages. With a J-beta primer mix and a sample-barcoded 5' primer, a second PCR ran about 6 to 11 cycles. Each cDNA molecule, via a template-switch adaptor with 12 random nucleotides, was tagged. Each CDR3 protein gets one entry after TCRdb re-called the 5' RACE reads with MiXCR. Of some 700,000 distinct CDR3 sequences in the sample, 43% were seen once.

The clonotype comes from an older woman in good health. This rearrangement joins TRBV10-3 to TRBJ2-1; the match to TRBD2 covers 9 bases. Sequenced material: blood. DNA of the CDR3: TGTGCCATCAATCCCACGGATGCTAGCGGGGCCCAGTTCTTC. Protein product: CAINPTDASGAQFF.